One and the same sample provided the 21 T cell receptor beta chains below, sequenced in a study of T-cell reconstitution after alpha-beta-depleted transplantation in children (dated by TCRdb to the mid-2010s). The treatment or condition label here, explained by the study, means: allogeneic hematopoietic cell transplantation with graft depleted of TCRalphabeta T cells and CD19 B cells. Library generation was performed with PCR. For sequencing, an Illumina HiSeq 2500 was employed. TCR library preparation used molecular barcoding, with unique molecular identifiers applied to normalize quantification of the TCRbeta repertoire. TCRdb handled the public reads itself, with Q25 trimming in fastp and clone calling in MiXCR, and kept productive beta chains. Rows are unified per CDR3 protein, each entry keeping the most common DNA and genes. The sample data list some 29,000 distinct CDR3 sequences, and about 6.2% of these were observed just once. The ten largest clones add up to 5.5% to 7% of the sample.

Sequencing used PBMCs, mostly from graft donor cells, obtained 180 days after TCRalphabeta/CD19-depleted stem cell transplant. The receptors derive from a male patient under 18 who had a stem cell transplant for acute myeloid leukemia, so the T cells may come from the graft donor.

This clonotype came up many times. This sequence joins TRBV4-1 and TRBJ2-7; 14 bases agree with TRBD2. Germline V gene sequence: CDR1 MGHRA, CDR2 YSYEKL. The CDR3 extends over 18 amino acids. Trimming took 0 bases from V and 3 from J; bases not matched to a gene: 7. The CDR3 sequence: CASSQDPWGLAGVYEQYF. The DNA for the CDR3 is TGCGCCAGCAGCCAAGATCCCTGGGGACTAGCGGGAGTCTACGAGCAGTACTTC.

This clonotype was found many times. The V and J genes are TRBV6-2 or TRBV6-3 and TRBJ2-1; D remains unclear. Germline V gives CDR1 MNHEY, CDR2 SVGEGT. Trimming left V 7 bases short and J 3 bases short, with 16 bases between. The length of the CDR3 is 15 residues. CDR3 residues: CASTSAPPRYNEQFF. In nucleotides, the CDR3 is TGTGCCAGCACCTCCGCGCCCCCACGCTACAATGAGCAGTTCTTC.

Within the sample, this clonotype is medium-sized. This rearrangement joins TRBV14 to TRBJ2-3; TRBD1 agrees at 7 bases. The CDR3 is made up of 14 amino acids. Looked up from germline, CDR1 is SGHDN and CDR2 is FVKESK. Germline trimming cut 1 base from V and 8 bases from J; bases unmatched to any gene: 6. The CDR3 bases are TGTGCCAGCAGCCAAGGAACAGGGGCCTTTACGCAGTATTTT. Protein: CASSQGTGAFTQYF.

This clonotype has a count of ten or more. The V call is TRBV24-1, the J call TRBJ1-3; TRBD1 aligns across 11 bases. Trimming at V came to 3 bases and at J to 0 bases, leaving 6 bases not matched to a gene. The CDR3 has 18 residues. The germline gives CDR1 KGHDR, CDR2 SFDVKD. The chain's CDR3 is CATSDPPGQGDSGNTIYF. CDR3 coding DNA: TGTGCCACCAGTGATCCACCGGGACAGGGGGACTCTGGAAACACCATATATTTT.

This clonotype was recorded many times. The CDR3 region has the DNA TGCAGTGCCCCGGGACCCGCCCAAGAGACCCAGTACTTC. Translation gives CSAPGPAQETQYF. The rearrangement joins TRBV20-1 to TRBJ2-5; perhaps D is TRBD1 or TRBD2 (5 bases each). Germline assignment: CDR1 DFQATT and CDR2 SNEGSKA (reference sequence). This CDR3 comprises 13 residues. Trimming left V 6 bases short and J 1 base short, with 12 bases between.

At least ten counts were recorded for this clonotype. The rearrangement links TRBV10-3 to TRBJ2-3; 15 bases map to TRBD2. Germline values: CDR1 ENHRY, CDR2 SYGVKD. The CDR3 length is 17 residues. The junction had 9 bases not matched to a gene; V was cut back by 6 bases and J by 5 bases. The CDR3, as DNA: TGTGCCATCAGGAGAGGGGGACTAGCGGGAGGAAGAGATACGCAGTATTTT. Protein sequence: CAIRRGGLAGGRDTQYF.

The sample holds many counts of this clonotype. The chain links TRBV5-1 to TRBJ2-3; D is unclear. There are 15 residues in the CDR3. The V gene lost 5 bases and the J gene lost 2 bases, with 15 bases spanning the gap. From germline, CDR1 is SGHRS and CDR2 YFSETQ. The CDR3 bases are TGCGCCAGCAGTAAAGACGGAAGACCCACAGATACGCAGTATTTT. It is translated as CASSKDGRPTDTQYF.

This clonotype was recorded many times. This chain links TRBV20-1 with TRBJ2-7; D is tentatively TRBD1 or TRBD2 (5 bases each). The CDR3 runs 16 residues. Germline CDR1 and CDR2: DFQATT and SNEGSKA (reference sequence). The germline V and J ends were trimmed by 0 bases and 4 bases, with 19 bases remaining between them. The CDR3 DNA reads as TGCAGTGCTAGAGATGAGGATTGGGGACGGCGATACGAGCAGTACTTC. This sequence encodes CSARDEDWGRRYEQYF.

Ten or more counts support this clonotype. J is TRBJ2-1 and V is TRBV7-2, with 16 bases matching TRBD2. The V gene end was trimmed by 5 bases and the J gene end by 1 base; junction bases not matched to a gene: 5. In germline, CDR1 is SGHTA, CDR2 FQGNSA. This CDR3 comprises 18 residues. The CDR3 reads CASSLAGLAGGSYNEQFF. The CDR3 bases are TGTGCCAGCAGCCTCGCGGGACTAGCGGGAGGGTCCTACAATGAGCAGTTCTTC.

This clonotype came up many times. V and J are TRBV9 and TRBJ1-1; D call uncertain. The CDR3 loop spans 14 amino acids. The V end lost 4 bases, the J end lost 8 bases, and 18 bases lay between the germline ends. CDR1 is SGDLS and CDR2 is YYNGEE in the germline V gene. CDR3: CASSPEIVNLEAFF. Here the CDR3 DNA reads TGTGCCAGCAGCCCAGAGATAGTGAACTTGGAAGCTTTCTTT.

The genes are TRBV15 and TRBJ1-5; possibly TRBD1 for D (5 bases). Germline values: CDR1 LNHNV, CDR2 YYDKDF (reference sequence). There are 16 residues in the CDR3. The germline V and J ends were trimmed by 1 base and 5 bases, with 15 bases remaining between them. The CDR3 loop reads CATSRGRGLGDQPQHF. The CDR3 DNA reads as TGTGCCACCAGCAGAGGTAGGGGTCTTGGAGATCAGCCCCAGCATTTT.

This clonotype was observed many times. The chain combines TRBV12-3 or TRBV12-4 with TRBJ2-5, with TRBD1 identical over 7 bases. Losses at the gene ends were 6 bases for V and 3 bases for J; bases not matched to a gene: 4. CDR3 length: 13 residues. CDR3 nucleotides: TGTGCCAGCAGGTGGGACAGAAAAGAGACCCAGTACTTC. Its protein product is CASRWDRKETQYF.

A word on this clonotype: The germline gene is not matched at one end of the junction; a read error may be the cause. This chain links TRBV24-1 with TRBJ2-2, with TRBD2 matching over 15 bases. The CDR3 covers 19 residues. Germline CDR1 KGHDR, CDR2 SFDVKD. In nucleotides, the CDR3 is TGTGCCACCAGTGATCGCGCGGGACTAGCGGGAGGTGGAACCGGGGGGCTGTTTTTT. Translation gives CATSDRAGLAGGGTGGLFF.

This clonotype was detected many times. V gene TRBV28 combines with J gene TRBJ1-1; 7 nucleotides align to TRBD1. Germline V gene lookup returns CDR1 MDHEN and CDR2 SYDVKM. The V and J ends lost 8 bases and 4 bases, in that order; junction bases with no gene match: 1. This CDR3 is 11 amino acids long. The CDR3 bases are TGTGCCAGCGAGGGGGCCACTGAAGCTTTCTTT. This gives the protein CASEGATEAFF.

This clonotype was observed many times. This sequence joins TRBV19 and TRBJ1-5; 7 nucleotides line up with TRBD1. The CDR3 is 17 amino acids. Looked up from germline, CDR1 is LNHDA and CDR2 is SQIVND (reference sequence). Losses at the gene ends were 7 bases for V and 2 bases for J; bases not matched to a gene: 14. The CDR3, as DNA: TGTGCCAGTAACCAACTTCGGACAGGAGAGGGCAATCAGCCCCAGCATTTT. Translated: CASNQLRTGEGNQPQHF.

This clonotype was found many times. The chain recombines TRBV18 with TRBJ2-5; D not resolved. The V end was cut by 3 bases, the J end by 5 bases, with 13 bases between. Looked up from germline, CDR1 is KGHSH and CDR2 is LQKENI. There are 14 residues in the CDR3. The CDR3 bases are TGTGCCAGCTCACCTTACCCCCGCGCGGAGACCCAGTACTTC. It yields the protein CASSPYPRAETQYF. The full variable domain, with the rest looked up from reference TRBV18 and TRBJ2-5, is NAGVMQNPRHLVRRRGQEARLRCSPMKGHSHVYWYRQLPEEGLKFMVYLQKENIIDESGMPKERFSAEFPKEGPSILRIQQVVRGDSAAYFCASSPYPRAETQYFGPGTRLLVL.

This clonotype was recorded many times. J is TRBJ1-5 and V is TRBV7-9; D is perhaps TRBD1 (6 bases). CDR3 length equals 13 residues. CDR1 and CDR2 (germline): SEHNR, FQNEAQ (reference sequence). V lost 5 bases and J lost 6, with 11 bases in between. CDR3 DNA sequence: TGTGCCAGCAGCCGGACAGTTGGTCAGCCCCAGCATTTT. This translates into CASSRTVGQPQHF. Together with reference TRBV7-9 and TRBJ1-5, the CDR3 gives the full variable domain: DTGVSQNPRHKITKRGQNVTFRCDPISEHNRLYWYRQTLGQGPEFLTYFQNEAQLEKSRLLSDRFSAERPKGSFSTLEIQRTEQGDSAMYLCASSRTVGQPQHFGDGTRLSIL.

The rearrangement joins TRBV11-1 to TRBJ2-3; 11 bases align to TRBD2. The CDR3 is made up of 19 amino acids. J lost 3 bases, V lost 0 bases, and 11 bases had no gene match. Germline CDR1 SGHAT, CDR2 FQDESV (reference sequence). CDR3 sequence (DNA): TGTGCCAGCAGCTTAGCCTTTAGCGGGAGGGCCTCGAGAACAGATACGCAGTATTTT. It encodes CASSLAFSGRASRTDTQYF.

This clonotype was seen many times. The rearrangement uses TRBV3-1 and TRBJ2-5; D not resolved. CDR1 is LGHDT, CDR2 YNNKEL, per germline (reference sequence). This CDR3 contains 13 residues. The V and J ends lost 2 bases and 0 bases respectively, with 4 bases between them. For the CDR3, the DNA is TGTGCCAGCAGCCAAAACTACCAAGAGACCCAGTACTTC. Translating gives CASSQNYQETQYF.

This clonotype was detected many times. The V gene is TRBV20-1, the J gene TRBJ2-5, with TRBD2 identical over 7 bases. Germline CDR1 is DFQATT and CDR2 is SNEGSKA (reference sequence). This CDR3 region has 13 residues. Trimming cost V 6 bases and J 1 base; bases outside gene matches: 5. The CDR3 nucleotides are TGCAGTGCCAGCGGGACTCGCCAAGAGACCCAGTACTTC. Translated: CSASGTRQETQYF.

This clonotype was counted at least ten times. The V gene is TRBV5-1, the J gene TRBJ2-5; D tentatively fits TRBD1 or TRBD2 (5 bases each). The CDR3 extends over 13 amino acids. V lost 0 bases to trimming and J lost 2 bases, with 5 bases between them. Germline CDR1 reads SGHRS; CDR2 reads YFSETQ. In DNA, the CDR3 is TGCGCCAGCAGCTTGGGGGGGCAAGAGACCCAGTACTTC. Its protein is CASSLGGQETQYF.